This TCR beta chain was identified during a study of T cells in Graves' hyperthyroidism and ophthalmopathy. TCR beta CDR3 region amplification was performed from RNA transcripts. During a first-round RT-PCR of the TCR CDR3, the HTBI primer set was used. TCRdb re-called the multiplex PCR reads through MiXCR, storing one row per CDR3 protein. The sample yields some 530,000 distinct CDR3 sequences, about 20% seen once. Findings and limits, study-wide: The model identified upcoming ophthalmopathy a median about 6.5 months ahead of onset.

This clonotype was detected a few times. The antigen remains unidentified. With duration under 3 months, ophthalmopathy was active: Clinical Activity Score at least 3, NOSPECS at least 4. Diagnosis relied on clinical symptoms, serum thyroxine and TRAb, thyroid ultrasound and orbital computed tomography. Using around 10 ml of fresh peripheral blood, PBMCs were prepared. The source material was blood. The receptor was derived from a woman in her 70s with Graves' ophthalmopathy.

CDR3 in amino acids: CSLARAGRADTQYF. Here the CDR3 DNA reads TGCAGCCTAGCGAGAGCGGGACGGGCAGATACGCAGTATTTT. The chain couples TRBV20-1 to TRBJ2-3, with TRBD2 matching 7 bases. The CDR3 loop spans 14 amino acids. Germline V lookup: CDR1 DFQATT, CDR2 SNEGSKA (reference sequence).